This TCR beta chain was sequenced for a study of cytomegalovirus exposure and HLA in healthy donors. Looking at the study overall: About 80 million unique TCR sequences came from HLA-typed donors in an early release.

Study results and caveats: TCR beta sequences reportedly predicted the HLA-A and HLA-B alleles of most subjects accurately. The number of N-insertions in an Asian-associated ancestry cluster was reportedly below the roughly 670-donor mean in a later analysis.

About this clone itself: Its antigen is unknown. The junction differs from germline at one of its ends, possibly a read error.

Use of 60 Vbeta and 13 Jbeta primers characterized the PCR. Clones were read by immunoSEQ multiplex PCR, and TCRdb kept only the in-frame ones, dropping some. Among about 160,000 clones listed, 85% were seen once. The sequencing sample was made of PBMCs. The receptor comes from a boy aged 2-9 years in good health and CMV-seronegative.

CDR3 in DNA: TGTTCCAGCAGCTTGAGGGGACAGGGGGTCGAGAACTATGGCTACACCTTC. It encodes CSSSLRGQGVENYGYTF. V is TRBV7-9 and J is TRBJ1-2, with TRBD1 matching 11 bases. There are 17 residues in the CDR3. Germline V lookup: CDR1 SEHNR, CDR2 FQNEAQ (reference sequence).